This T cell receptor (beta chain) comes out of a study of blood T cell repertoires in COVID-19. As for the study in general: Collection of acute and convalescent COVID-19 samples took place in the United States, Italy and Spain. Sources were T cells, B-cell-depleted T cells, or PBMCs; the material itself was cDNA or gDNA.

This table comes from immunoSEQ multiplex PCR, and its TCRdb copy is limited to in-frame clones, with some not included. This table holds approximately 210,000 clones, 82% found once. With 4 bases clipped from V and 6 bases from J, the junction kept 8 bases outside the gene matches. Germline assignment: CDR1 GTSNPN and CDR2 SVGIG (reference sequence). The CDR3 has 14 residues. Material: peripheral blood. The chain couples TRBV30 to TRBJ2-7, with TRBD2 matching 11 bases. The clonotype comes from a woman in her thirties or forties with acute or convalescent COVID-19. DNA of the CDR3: TGTGCCTGGAAACTGGGGACTAGCGGTTCCGAGCAGTACTTC. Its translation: CAWKLGTSGSEQYF.